This T cell receptor (beta chain) is drawn from a study of shared clonotypes between healthy human individuals. For the study at large: Every donor yielded three CD4 naive, three CD4 memory, two CD8 naive and one CD8 memory plate. Notes on the study in general: The genetic and exposure-history diversity represented was limited by few donors. Memory subsets had estimated richness that was generally smaller than that of naive subsets. Investigators expected sequencing depth to affect clonotype sharing among donors.

Details on this clone: The antigen is not known.

The naive CD8 population came from CD45RO-negative cells selected for CCR7, without terminally differentiated effector memory CD45RA+ cells. TCRdb's copy holds only in-frame clones and misses some; the assay was immunoSEQ multiplex PCR. The sample consists of approximately 740,000 clones, more than 85% of them appearing once. The V gene lost 7 bases and the J gene lost 2 bases, with 24 bases spanning the gap. Germline V CDR1 and CDR2: MDHEN, SYDVKM. This CDR3 has 18 residues. V usage is TRBV28 and J usage is TRBJ1-5; TRBD1 is a possible D gene (6 bases). The specimen was naive CD8+ T cells sorted from blood. The origin of this receptor is a man younger than 45 in good health. Written as DNA, the CDR3 is TGTGCCAGCACCTTCGGACGCTACAGGGAGTTTGGCAATCAGCCCCAGCATTTT. It translates to CASTFGRYREFGNQPQHF. Based on the CDR3 plus reference TRBV28 and TRBJ1-5, the full variable domain is DVKVTQSSRYLVKRTGEKVFLECVQDMDHENMFWYRQDPGLGLRLIYFSYDVKMKEKGDIPEGYSVSREKKERFSLILESASTNQTSMYLCASTFGRYREFGNQPQHFGDGTRLSIL.